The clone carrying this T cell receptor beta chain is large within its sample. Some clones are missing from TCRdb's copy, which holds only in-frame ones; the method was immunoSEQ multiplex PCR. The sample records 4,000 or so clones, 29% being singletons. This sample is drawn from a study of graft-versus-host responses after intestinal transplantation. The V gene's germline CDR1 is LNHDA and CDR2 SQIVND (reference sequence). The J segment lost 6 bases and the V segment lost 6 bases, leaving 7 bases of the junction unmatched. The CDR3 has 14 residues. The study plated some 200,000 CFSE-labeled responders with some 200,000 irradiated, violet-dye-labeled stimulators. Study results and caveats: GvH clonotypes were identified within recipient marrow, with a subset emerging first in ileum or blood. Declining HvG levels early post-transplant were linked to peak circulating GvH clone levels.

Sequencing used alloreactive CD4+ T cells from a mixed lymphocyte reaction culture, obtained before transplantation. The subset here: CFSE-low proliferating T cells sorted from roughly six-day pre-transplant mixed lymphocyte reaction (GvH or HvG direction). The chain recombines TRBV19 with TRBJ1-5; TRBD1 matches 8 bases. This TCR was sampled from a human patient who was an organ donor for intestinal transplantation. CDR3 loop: CASSRTGLGQPQHF. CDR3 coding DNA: TGTGCCAGTAGCAGGACAGGGCTAGGTCAGCCCCAGCATTTT.